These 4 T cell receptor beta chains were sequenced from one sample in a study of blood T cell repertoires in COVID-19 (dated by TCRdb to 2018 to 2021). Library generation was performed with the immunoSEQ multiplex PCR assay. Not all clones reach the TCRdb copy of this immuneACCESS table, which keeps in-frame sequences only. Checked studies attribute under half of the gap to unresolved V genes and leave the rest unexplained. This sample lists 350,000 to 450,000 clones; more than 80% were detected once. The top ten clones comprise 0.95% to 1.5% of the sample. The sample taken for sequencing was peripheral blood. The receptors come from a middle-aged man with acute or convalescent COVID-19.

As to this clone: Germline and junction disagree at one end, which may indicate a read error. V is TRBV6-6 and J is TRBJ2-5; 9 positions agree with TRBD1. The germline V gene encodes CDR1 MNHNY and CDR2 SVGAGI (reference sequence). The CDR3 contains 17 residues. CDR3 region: CVSSPFWTGDRQETQYF. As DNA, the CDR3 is TGTGTCAGCAGTCCTTTCTGGACAGGGGATAGGCAAGAGACCCAGTACTTC.

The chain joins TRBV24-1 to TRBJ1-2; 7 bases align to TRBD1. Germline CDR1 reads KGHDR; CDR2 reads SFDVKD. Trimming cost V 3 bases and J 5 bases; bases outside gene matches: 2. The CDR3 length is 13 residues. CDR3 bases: TGTGCCACCAGTGATACAGGGGTGTATGGCTACACCTTC. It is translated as CATSDTGVYGYTF.

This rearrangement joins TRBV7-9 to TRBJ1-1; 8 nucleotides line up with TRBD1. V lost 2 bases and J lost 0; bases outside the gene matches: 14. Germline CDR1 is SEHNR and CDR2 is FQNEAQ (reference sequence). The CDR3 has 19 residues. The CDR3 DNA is TGTGCCAGCAGCTTAAGTTTCCGAGACAGGGGCCACCTGAACACTGAAGCTTTCTTT. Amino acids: CASSLSFRDRGHLNTEAFF.

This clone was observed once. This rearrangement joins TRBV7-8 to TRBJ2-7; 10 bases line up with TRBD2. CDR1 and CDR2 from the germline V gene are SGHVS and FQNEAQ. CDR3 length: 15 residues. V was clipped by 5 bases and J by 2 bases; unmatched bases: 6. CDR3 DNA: TGTGCCAGCAGCCCGGGACTAGCGACTACCTACGAGCAGTACTTC. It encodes CASSPGLATTYEQYF.